This TCR beta chain was obtained from a study of T cells expressing NK-cell markers. TCRdb re-called the 5' RACE reads, yielding one record per CDR3 amino acid sequence without DNA. Its clone listing holds some 460,000 distinct CDR3 sequences. The CDR3 sequence is 14 residues long. Germline assignment: CDR1 SQVTM and CDR2 ANQGSEA. J is TRBJ2-2 and V is TRBV29-1; TCRdb indicates TRBD1, and absent DNA this call remains unverified. This sequence was found in a woman aged 45-59 years in good health. Sequencing input: blood T cells: a sorted CD56 or NKG2C T cell subset, CD4+ or CD8+ T cells, or bulk PBMC T cells (not recorded which). CDR3 region: CSVDRGSSPGELFF.